This T cell receptor beta chain stems from a study of long-term antiretroviral therapy in people with HIV. Trimming removed 4 bases from V and 2 bases from J, with 11 bases in between. Looked up from germline, CDR1 is KGHSH and CDR2 is LQKENI. The CDR3 covers 14 residues. Version v3.0 of the immunoSEQ assay ran at survey level. Here immunoSEQ multiplex PCR was the method, and the copy in TCRdb shows in-frame clones only, minus some. The sample lists about 28,000 clones, roughly 90% occurring once. The input for sequencing was unsorted PBMCs, taken 0.5 years after starting antiretroviral therapy. J is TRBJ2-5 and V is TRBV18; no reliable D call. The receptor's source is a woman aged 18-29 years with HIV. CDR3 sequence (DNA): TGTGCCAGCTCACGGGATGTCTCTCAAGAGACCCAGTACTTC. The encoded protein is CASSRDVSQETQYF.